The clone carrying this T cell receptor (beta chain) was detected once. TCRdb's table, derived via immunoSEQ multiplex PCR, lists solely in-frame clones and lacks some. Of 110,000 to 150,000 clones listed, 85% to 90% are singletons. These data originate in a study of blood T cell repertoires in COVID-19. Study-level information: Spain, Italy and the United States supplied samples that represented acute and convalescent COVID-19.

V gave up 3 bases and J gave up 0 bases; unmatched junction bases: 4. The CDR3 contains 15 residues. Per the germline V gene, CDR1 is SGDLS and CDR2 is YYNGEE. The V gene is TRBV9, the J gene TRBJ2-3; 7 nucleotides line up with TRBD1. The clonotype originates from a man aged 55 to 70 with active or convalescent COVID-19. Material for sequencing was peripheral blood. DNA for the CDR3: TGTGCCAGCAGCGCCGGGACAGTCAGCACAGATACGCAGTATTTT. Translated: CASSAGTVSTDTQYF.